The next 11 T cell receptor beta chains were all read from a single sample in a study of cytomegalovirus exposure and HLA in healthy donors. Amplification used 60 Vbeta primers and 13 Jbeta primers. TCRdb's table, derived via immunoSEQ multiplex PCR, lists solely in-frame clones and lacks some. This repertoire shows about 180,000 clones, roughly 80% found once; its top ten account for more than 0.45%. The sequencing input was PBMCs. The source of these receptors is a woman aged 45-65 years in good health and CMV-seronegative.

This sequence joins TRBV5-4 and TRBJ2-3, with a possible D match to TRBD1 (6 bases). V lost 2 bases to trimming and J lost 4 bases, with 11 bases between them. This CDR3 is built from 14 residues. CDR1 and CDR2 (germline): SGHNT, YYREEE (reference sequence). The CDR3 loop is CASSFPQGPDTQYF. The CDR3, as DNA: TGTGCCAGCAGCTTTCCACAGGGTCCAGATACGCAGTATTTT.

V is TRBV28 and J is TRBJ2-7; 11 bases line up with TRBD1. Germline CDR1 MDHEN, CDR2 SYDVKM. The CDR3 spans 14 residues. Trimming removed 2 bases from V and 3 bases from J; junction bases left unmatched: 0. The CDR3 nucleotides read TGTGCCAGCAGTTTAGGGACAGGGGGCTACGAGCAGTACTTC. As protein: CASSLGTGGYEQYF.

This clone has just one count. V usage is TRBV28 and J usage is TRBJ2-5, with D possibly matching TRBD1 (5 bases). Germline lookup yields CDR1 MDHEN and CDR2 SYDVKM. V gave up 7 bases and J gave up 1 base, with 7 bases separating them. The CDR3 extends over 12 amino acids. This chain's CDR3 is CASTQGQETQYF. The CDR3 DNA follows: TGTGCCAGCACGCAGGGCCAAGAGACCCAGTACTTC.

This clone was picked up a small number of times. The chain uses TRBV19 and TRBJ2-5, with D possibly TRBD1 on 5 matching bases. V lost 5 bases to trimming and J lost 4 bases, with 11 bases between them. Germline loops: CDR1 LNHDA, CDR2 SQIVND (reference sequence). The CDR3 is 13 residues long. Here the CDR3 DNA reads TGTGCCAGTAGTGATACAGGTAGAGAGACCCAGTACTTC. Its protein product is CASSDTGRETQYF. The full variable domain, its missing parts supplied by reference TRBV19 and TRBJ2-5, is DGGITQSPKYLFRKEGQNVTLSCEQNLNHDAMYWYRQDPGQGLRLIYYSQIVNDFQKGDIAEGYSVSREKKESFPLTVTSAQKNPTAFYLCASSDTGRETQYFGPGTRLLVL.

The chain couples TRBV4-1 to TRBJ2-7; the match to TRBD2 covers 10 bases. The germline V gene has CDR1 MGHRA and CDR2 YSYEKL. This CDR3 comprises 14 residues. V shed 3 bases, J shed 3 bases, and the junction held 2 bases outside the gene matches. The CDR3 DNA reads TGCGCCAGCAGCCATAGGACTAGCGGCTACGAGCAGTACTTC. It encodes CASSHRTSGYEQYF.

The count of this clone is one. The V gene is TRBV15, the J gene TRBJ2-5; 11 bases are shared with TRBD1. The CDR3 has 17 residues. The V and J ends lost 3 bases and 5 bases, in that order; junction bases with no gene match: 11. Per the germline V gene, CDR1 is LNHNV and CDR2 is YYDKDF (reference sequence). In DNA form, the CDR3 reads TGTGCCACCAGCAGTCCCGGGACAGGGGGTAGGGGGGAGACCCAGTACTTC. This gives the protein CATSSPGTGGRGETQYF. The variable domain in full, with the rest retrieved from reference TRBV15 and TRBJ2-5, is DAMVIQNPRYQVTQFGKPVTLSCSQTLNHNVMYWYQQKSSQAPKLLFHYYDKDFNNEADTPDNFQSRRPNTSFCFLDIRSPGLGDTAMYLCATSSPGTGGRGETQYFGPGTRLLVL.

The V and J genes are TRBV5-4 and TRBJ1-2, with unresolved D. The CDR3 covers 12 residues. Trimming took 2 bases from V and 7 from J, leaving 9 bases between them. Germline CDR1 and CDR2: SGHNT and YYREEE (reference sequence). The CDR3, as DNA: TGTGCCAGCAGCTTCGATGGCAGTGGCTACACCTTC. It translates to CASSFDGSGYTF.

The V gene is TRBV9, the J gene TRBJ2-3; 11 nucleotides agree with TRBD2. Trimming took 4 bases from V and 5 from J; bases not matched to a gene: 6. CDR1 is SGDLS, CDR2 YYNGEE, per germline. The CDR3 contains 15 residues. Written as DNA, the CDR3 is TGTGCCAGCAGCCTGGCACTAGCGGGAGTAGATACGCAGTATTTT. Residues: CASSLALAGVDTQYF.

This clone was seen once. This chain connects TRBV30 to TRBJ1-2, with 9 positions matching TRBD1. Trimming at V came to 0 bases and at J to 2 bases, leaving 4 bases not matched to a gene. The length of the CDR3 is 15 residues. Germline V lookup: CDR1 GTSNPN, CDR2 SVGIG (reference sequence). For the CDR3, the DNA is TGTGCCTGGAGTGTCGGGACAGGGAACAACTATGGCTACACCTTC. Its protein product is CAWSVGTGNNYGYTF.

The gene calls are TRBV2 and TRBJ1-1; 9 nucleotides agree with TRBD1. CDR1 and CDR2 from the germline V gene are SNHLY and FYNNEI. The CDR3 covers 12 residues. The ends lost 5 bases at V and 7 bases at J; junction bases unmatched: 2. CDR3: CASSLDRGEAFF. CDR3 coding DNA: TGTGCCAGCAGTCTGGACAGGGGTGAAGCTTTCTTT. The full variable domain, its missing parts supplied by reference TRBV2 and TRBJ1-1, is EPEVTQTPSHQVTQMGQEVILRCVPISNHLYFYWYRQILGQKVEFLVSFYNNEISEKSEIFDDQFSVERPDGSNFTLKIRSTKLEDSAMYFCASSLDRGEAFFGQGTRLTVV.

V gene TRBV7-3 combines with J gene TRBJ2-2, with D possibly being TRBD2 (5 bases). V was cut by 4 bases and J by 1 base, with 13 bases left in between. Germline CDR1 and CDR2: SGHTA and FQGTGA. The CDR3 is 16 amino acids. CDR3 amino acids: CASSSHGVLNTGELFF. The CDR3, as DNA: TGTGCCAGCAGCTCTCACGGGGTTCTGAACACCGGGGAGCTGTTTTTT. Full variable domain (rest looked up from reference TRBV7-3 and TRBJ2-2): GAGVSQTPSNKVTEKGKYVELRCDPISGHTALYWYRQSLGQGPEFLIYFQGTGAADDSGLPNDRFFAVRPEGSVSTLKIQRTERGDSAVYLCASSSHGVLNTGELFFGEGSRLTVL.